The subject of this entry is one TCR beta chain. Antigen unknown. The CDR3 runs 11 residues. V was clipped by 5 bases and J by 8 bases; unmatched bases: 5. Germline CDR1 GTSNPN, CDR2 SVGIG (reference sequence). Assay used: immunoSEQ multiplex PCR; TCRdb lists only in-frame clones, some missing. Of about 160,000 clones listed, 80% to 95% are singletons. This sample was taken from a study of T cell responses to AZD1222 COVID-19 vaccine. Broader study findings: At study baseline, merely five or six AZD1222 recipients were seropositive.

The sequence came from an adult who received the AZD1222 COVID-19 vaccine. The input for sequencing was peripheral blood, taken 28 days after the second AZD1222 dose. The chain has TRBV30 and TRBJ1-1; 7 bases are shared with TRBD1. The CDR3 loop is CAWFTGVEAFF. In nucleotides, the CDR3 is TGTGCCTGGTTTACAGGGGTAGAAGCTTTCTTT.